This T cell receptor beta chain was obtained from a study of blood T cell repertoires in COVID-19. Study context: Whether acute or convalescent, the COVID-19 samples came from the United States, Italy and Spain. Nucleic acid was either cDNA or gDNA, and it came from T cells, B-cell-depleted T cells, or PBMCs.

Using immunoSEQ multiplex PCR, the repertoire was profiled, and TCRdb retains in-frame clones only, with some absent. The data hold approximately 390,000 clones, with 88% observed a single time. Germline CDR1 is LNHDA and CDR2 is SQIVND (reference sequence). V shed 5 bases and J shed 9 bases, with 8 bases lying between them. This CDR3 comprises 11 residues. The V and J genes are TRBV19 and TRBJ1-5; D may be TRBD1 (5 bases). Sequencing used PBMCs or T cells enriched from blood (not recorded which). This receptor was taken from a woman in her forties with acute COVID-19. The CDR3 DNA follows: TGTGCCAGTAGTTCGGGGGGGCCCCAGCATTTT. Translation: CASSSGGPQHF.